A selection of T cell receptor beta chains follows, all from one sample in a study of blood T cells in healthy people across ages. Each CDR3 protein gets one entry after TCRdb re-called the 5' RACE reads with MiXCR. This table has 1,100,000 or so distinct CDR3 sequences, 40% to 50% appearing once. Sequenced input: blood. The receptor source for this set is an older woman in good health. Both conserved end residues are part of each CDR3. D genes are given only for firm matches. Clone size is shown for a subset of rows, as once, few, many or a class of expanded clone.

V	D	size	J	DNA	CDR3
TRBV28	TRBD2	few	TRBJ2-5	TGTGCCAGCAGCTCTAGCGGGAGAGAAGAGACCCAGTACTTC	CASSSSGREETQYF
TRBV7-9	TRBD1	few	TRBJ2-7	TGTGCCAGCAGCCTGACAGGGGTCCACAACGAGCAGTACTTC	CASSLTGVHNEQYF
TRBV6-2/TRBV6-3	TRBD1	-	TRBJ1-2	TGTGCCAGCAGCCCCGGGACAGGGGGTCCGAACTATGGCTACACCTTC	CASSPGTGGPNYGYTF
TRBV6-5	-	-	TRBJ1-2	TGTGCCAGCAGAGACACAGCGACAGGTGGCTACACCTTC	CASRDTATGGYTF
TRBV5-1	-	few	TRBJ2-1	TGCGCCAGCAGCTTTGTCTATCCTTCCTACAATGAGCAGTTCTTC	CASSFVYPSYNEQFF
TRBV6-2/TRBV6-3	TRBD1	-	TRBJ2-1	TGTGCCAGCAGCGTTGACAGGGCTTACAATGAGCAGTTCTTC	CASSVDRAYNEQFF
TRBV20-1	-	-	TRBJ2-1	TGCAGTGCTAGAGGCCGTCGGTCGCACAATGAGCAGTTCTTC	CSARGRRSHNEQFF
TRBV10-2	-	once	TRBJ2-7	TGCTCCACCGGTGGGACGTCACCCTACGAGCAGTACTTC	CSTGGTSPYEQYF
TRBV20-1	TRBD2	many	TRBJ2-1	TGCAGTGCTAGAGATCCCCTAGCGGGAGGAAATGAGCAGTTCTTC	CSARDPLAGGNEQFF
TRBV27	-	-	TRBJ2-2	TGTGCCAGCAGTATCTCGGGACGGTCGAACACCGGGGAGCTGTTTTTT	CASSISGRSNTGELFF
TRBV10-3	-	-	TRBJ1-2	TGTGCCATCAGTGAGTCGATGGGACAATTAAGCTATGGCTACACCTTC	CAISESMGQLSYGYTF
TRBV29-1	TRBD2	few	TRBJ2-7	TGCAGCGTTGGAGGGGCTAGCGGGCCCGACTCCTACGAGCAGTACTTC	CSVGGASGPDSYEQYF
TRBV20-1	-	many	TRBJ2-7	TGCAGTGCTAGAGATGTACGGGACCTCTACGAGCAGTACTTC	CSARDVRDLYEQYF
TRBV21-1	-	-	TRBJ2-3	TGTGCCAGCAGACGCGCGCGGGTCTCTAGCACAGATACGCAGTATTTT	CASRRARVSSTDTQYF
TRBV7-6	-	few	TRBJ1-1	TGTGCCAGCAGCTTAGAACCCCCAGTAGCAGGGTTTAACACTGAAGCTTTCTTT	CASSLEPPVAGFNTEAFF
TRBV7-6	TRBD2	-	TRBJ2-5	TGTGCCAGCTCAAGCGGGAGGGAAGAGACCCAGTACTTC	CASSSGREETQYF
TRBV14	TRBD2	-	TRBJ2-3	TGTGCCAGCAGCCCCTTCGTGGCGGGAGAGCAGTATTTT	CASSPFVAGEQYF
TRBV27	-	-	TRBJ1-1	TGTGCCAGCAGCAAGAGGGGGAACACTGAAGCTTTCTTT	CASSKRGNTEAFF
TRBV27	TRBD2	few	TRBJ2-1	TGCGCCAGCAGCTTCGCGGGGGGCTCCTACAATGAGCAGTTCTTC	CASSFAGGSYNEQFF
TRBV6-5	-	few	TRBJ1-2	TGTGCCAGCCGGGGCGGGAGATATGGCTACACCTTC	CASRGGRYGYTF